This entry is about one T cell receptor (beta chain). This specimen belongs to a study of regulatory T cells in long-lasting Graves disease. Time point indicated: persistent/refractory GD, antithyroid drugs over 5 years with positive TRAb. RNA isolated from PBMCs was used to make the TCR library. Arm-PCR of CDR3 regions and iRepertoire HTBI primers were the basis on which TCR beta libraries were built. TCRdb reprocessed the multiplex PCR reads via MiXCR and lists one record per CDR3 protein. This repertoire shows over 650,000 distinct CDR3 sequences, about 32% found once; its top ten account for 40% to 50%. V shed 5 bases and J 1 base; nucleotides not matched to a gene: 7. The CDR3 runs 15 residues. Germline CDR1 SGHVS, CDR2 FNYEAQ.

The origin of this receptor is a female donor with Graves disease. The sequencing here drew on peripheral blood mononuclear cells (PBMCs), taken when the disease was refractory, from a patient treated with antithyroid drugs. The gene calls are TRBV7-6 and TRBJ2-7; 8 nucleotides agree with TRBD1. The CDR3 sequence: CASSPRQGRSYEQYF. The CDR3 nucleotides read TGTGCCAGCAGCCCCCGACAGGGGAGATCCTACGAGCAGTACTTC. The full variable domain, rest sourced from reference TRBV7-6 and TRBJ2-7, is GAGVSQSPRYKVTKRGQDVALRCDPISGHVSLYWYRQALGQGPEFLTYFNYEAQQDKSGLPNDRFSAERPEGSISTLTIQRTEQRDSAMYRCASSPRQGRSYEQYFGPGTRLTVT.